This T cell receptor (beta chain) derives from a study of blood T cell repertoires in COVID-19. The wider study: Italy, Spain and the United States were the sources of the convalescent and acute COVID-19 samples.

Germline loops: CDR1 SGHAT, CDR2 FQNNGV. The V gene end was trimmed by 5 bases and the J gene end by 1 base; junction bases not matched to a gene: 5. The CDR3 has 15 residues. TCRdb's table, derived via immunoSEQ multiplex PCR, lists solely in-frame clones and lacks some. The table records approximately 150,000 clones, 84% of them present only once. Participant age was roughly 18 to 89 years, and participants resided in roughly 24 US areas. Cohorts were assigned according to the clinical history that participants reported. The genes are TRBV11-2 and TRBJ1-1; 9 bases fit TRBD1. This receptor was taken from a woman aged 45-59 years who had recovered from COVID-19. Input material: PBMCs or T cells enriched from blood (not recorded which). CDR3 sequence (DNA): TGTGCCAGCAGCAATCGACAGGGGGGGAACACTGAAGCTTTCTTT. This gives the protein CASSNRQGGNTEAFF.